This T cell receptor (beta chain) was identified during a study of T cell responses to AZD1222 COVID-19 vaccine. Pooling of second doses given at about 4 or about 12 weeks was done. In the case of this clone: Its matching antigen is unknown.

Overall study findings and caveats: Donors, mostly white British, included more females; clonal diversity was possibly underestimated. The study sampled repertoires only after the peak T cell response.

V was pared by 5 bases and J by 3 bases, with 9 bases between. Germline loops: CDR1 SGHNT, CDR2 YYREEE (reference sequence). This CDR3 has 13 residues. Generated by immunoSEQ multiplex PCR, the TCRdb table keeps only in-frame clones and is missing some. The data show around 140,000 clones, with almost 90% seen just once and approximately 1.6% held by the top ten. Sequencing used peripheral blood, obtained 28 days after the second AZD1222 dose. The TCR sequence derives from an adult who received the AZD1222 COVID-19 vaccine. The chain recombines TRBV5-4 with TRBJ2-1; D not resolved. This chain's CDR3 is CASSSPDYNEQFF. For the CDR3, the DNA is TGTGCCAGCAGTTCCCCGGACTACAATGAGCAGTTCTTC.